A single sample is the source of the 22 T cell receptor beta chains below, sequenced in a study of blood T cell repertoires in COVID-19. Assay used: immunoSEQ multiplex PCR; TCRdb lists only in-frame clones, some missing. The sample gives about 270,000 clones, about 87% of which show up once; around 3% is in the top ten. Sample: PBMCs or T cells enriched from blood (not recorded which). These receptors were taken from a woman aged 45-60 years who had recovered from COVID-19.

The genes are TRBV28 and TRBJ1-5, with D hard to call. This CDR3 comprises 16 residues. V lost 7 bases and J 3 bases, leaving 19 bases between the germline ends. Per the germline V gene, CDR1 is MDHEN and CDR2 is SYDVKM. Here the CDR3 reads CASITVGHGDNQPQHF. The CDR3 bases are TGTGCCAGCATAACGGTAGGGCACGGGGACAATCAGCCCCAGCATTTT.

This chain joins TRBV24-1 and TRBJ2-1, with 10 nucleotides matching TRBD2. J was trimmed by 7 bases and V by 3 bases; bases with no gene match: 5. The CDR3 runs to 15 residues. Germline V CDR1 and CDR2: KGHDR, SFDVKD. CDR3 in amino acids: CATSDLAGAGNEQFF. CDR3 nucleotides: TGTGCCACCAGTGATCTAGCGGGAGCAGGAAATGAGCAGTTCTTC.

V gene TRBV29-1 combines with J gene TRBJ2-5; tentative D call: TRBD1 (7 bases). The CDR3 loop spans 13 amino acids. The V gene lost 6 bases and the J gene lost 5 bases, with 16 bases spanning the gap. The germline V gene has CDR1 SQVTM and CDR2 ANQGSEA. CDR3 sequence: CSVDRAGLETQYF. Written as DNA, the CDR3 is TGCAGCGTAGACAGGGCGGGGTTGGAGACCCAGTACTTC.

J is TRBJ2-1 and V is TRBV27; D might be TRBD1 (5 bases). The ends were cut back, 7 bases at V and 4 bases at J, with 14 bases in the middle. The germline gives CDR1 MNHEY, CDR2 SMNVEV (reference sequence). This CDR3 comprises 14 residues. The DNA for the CDR3 is TGTGCCAGCAAACAGGACCTCGTATACAATGAGCAGTTCTTC. Encoded protein: CASKQDLVYNEQFF.

The chain joins TRBV7-8 to TRBJ2-1, with 13 positions matching TRBD2. Trimming removed 5 bases from V and 11 bases from J; junction bases left unmatched: 3. The CDR3 runs to 13 residues. Germline V gene data show CDR1 as SGHVS and CDR2 as FQNEAQ. CDR3 region: CASSTLAGGKQFF. CDR3 bases: TGTGCCAGCAGCACACTAGCGGGAGGGAAGCAGTTCTTC.

V usage is TRBV7-9 and J usage is TRBJ1-4, with TRBD1 matching 7 bases. CDR3 length: 14 amino acids. Germline V lookup: CDR1 SEHNR, CDR2 FQNEAQ (reference sequence). V was pared by 7 bases and J by 7 bases, with 9 bases of the junction left unmatched. CDR3 sequence reads: CASTYTGAGEKLFF. CDR3 sequence (DNA): TGTGCCAGCACCTACACAGGGGCAGGTGAAAAACTGTTTTTT.

As DNA, the CDR3 is TGTGCTAGTGGTTCATCTGGAGCAGATACGCAGTATTTT. It yields the protein CASGSSGADTQYF. This sequence joins TRBV12-5 and TRBJ2-3; D gene unclear. Trimming stripped 4 bases from V and 4 bases from J, with 9 bases between. Looked up from germline, CDR1 is LGHNT and CDR2 is FRNRAP. The CDR3 is 13 amino acids. Full variable domain (remainder filled in from reference TRBV12-5 and TRBJ2-3): DARVTQTPRHKVTEMGQEVTMRCQPILGHNTVFWYRQTMMQGLELLAYFRNRAPLDDSGMPKDRFSAEMPDATLATLKIQPSEPRDSAVYFCASGSSGADTQYFGPGTRLTVL.

In its sample, this clone was seen a few times. The V call is TRBV28, the J call TRBJ1-2, with 9 bases matching TRBD1. Germline loops: CDR1 MDHEN, CDR2 SYDVKM. V was pared by 10 bases and J by 2 bases, with 2 bases of the junction left unmatched. CDR3 length equals 12 residues. CDR3 protein: CATGQGNYGYTF. CDR3 DNA sequence: TGTGCCACAGGACAGGGGAACTATGGCTACACCTTC.

The CDR3 DNA is TGTGCCAGCAGCCAAGTCTTTTCCTCCTACAACACTGAAGCTTTCTTT. Residues: CASSQVFSSYNTEAFF. The chain joins TRBV4-2 to TRBJ1-1; no clear D. This CDR3 contains 16 residues. From germline, CDR1 is LGHNA and CDR2 YNFKEQ. Trimming left V 1 base short and J 2 bases short, with 14 bases between.

The chain uses TRBV5-1 and TRBJ2-1; 8 bases align to TRBD1. Trimming removed 2 bases from V and 1 base from J; junction bases left unmatched: 8. Germline V gives CDR1 SGHRS, CDR2 YFSETQ. There are 17 residues in the CDR3. The CDR3 sequence: CASSLNSGTGSYNEQFF. DNA for the CDR3: TGCGCCAGCAGCTTAAACTCCGGGACAGGATCCTACAATGAGCAGTTCTTC.

This clone was observed a single time. The chain uses TRBV6-2 or TRBV6-3 and TRBJ2-7; 9 nucleotides line up with TRBD1. Germline-derived CDR1 and CDR2 are MNHEY and SVGEGT. The J segment lost 6 bases and the V segment lost 4 bases, leaving 10 bases of the junction unmatched. This CDR3 has 15 amino acids. The CDR3 loop reads CASSSTRDRAGEQYF. CDR3 bases: TGTGCCAGCAGTTCAACCCGGGACAGGGCCGGCGAGCAGTACTTC.

V usage is TRBV27 and J usage is TRBJ1-6; D is unresolved. CDR3 length: 17 amino acids. Germline CDR1 and CDR2: MNHEY and SMNVEV (reference sequence). The V end lost 6 bases, the J end lost 6 bases, and 21 bases lay between the germline ends. CDR3 sequence (DNA): TGTGCCAGCAGCGTTGTGACGGGGATTGGGTTTAATTCACCCCTCCACTTT. As protein: CASSVVTGIGFNSPLHF.

The CDR3 bases are TGTGCCAGCAGCTCTCCCGGCGGGGGACTAGCTGGGGCCAACGTCCTGACTTTC. This translates into CASSSPGGGLAGANVLTF. The chain carries TRBV11-2 and TRBJ2-6; 8 bases align to TRBD2. The CDR3 runs to 18 residues. The J segment lost 2 bases and the V segment lost 4 bases, leaving 10 bases of the junction unmatched. Looked up from germline, CDR1 is SGHAT and CDR2 is FQNNGV.

This rearrangement joins TRBV9 to TRBJ1-1, with 7 bases identical to TRBD1. V shed 0 bases and J 4 bases; nucleotides not matched to a gene: 12. Germline assignment: CDR1 SGDLS and CDR2 YYNGEE. The length of the CDR3 is 17 residues. Here the CDR3 reads CASSVVQGVPGGTEAFF. The CDR3 DNA reads TGTGCCAGCAGCGTAGTCCAGGGGGTGCCTGGGGGCACTGAAGCTTTCTTT.

The V call is TRBV11-2, the J call TRBJ2-3; D gene ambiguous. The CDR3 is 14 amino acids. Germline CDR1 SGHAT, CDR2 FQNNGV. Trimming removed 3 bases from V and 2 bases from J, with 9 bases in between. DNA of the CDR3: TGTGCCAGCAGCTTCGTCAGCGACACAGATACGCAGTATTTT. Amino acids: CASSFVSDTDTQYF.

The chain is built from TRBV2 and TRBJ2-3; 8 bases align to TRBD2. Germline CDR1 SNHLY, CDR2 FYNNEI. V was pared by 6 bases and J by 3 bases, with 5 bases of the junction left unmatched. There are 14 residues in the CDR3. In DNA form, the CDR3 reads TGTGCCAGCAGCGGTACTAGCGGAACAGATACGCAGTATTTT. The encoded protein is CASSGTSGTDTQYF.

This rearrangement joins TRBV4-3 to TRBJ1-4; 8 positions agree with TRBD1. V gave up 1 base and J gave up 4 bases; unmatched junction bases: 2. Germline V gives CDR1 LGHNA, CDR2 YSLEER. CDR3 length: 15 residues. Here the CDR3 DNA reads TGCGCCAGCAGCCAAGGGGACAGGAATAATGAAAAACTGTTTTTT. Translation: CASSQGDRNNEKLFF.

The rearrangement joins TRBV19 to TRBJ2-1; 7 bases fit TRBD2. CDR1 is LNHDA, CDR2 SQIVND, per germline (reference sequence). After removal of 6 bases from V and 1 base from J, the junction contained 9 bases not matched to a gene. This CDR3 contains 16 residues. DNA of the CDR3: TGTGCCAGTAGGCCCTCTAGCGGTAAATCCTACAATGAGCAGTTCTTC. Protein product: CASRPSSGKSYNEQFF. The full variable domain, in which reference TRBV19 and TRBJ2-1 provide the parts outside the CDR3, is DGGITQSPKYLFRKEGQNVTLSCEQNLNHDAMYWYRQDPGQGLRLIYYSQIVNDFQKGDIAEGYSVSREKKESFPLTVTSAQKNPTAFYLCASRPSSGKSYNEQFFGPGTRLTVL.

V usage is TRBV4-1 and J usage is TRBJ2-7; the match to TRBD2 covers 9 bases. Germline CDR1 and CDR2: MGHRA and YSYEKL. The J segment lost 4 bases and the V segment lost 1 base, leaving 14 bases of the junction unmatched. The CDR3 loop spans 18 amino acids. The CDR3 coding sequence is TGCGCCAGCAGCCAAGTGTTCTCCATTTCGACTAGCGGATACGAGCAGTACTTC. This translates into CASSQVFSISTSGYEQYF.

The V gene is TRBV2, the J gene TRBJ2-3, with 10 nucleotides matching TRBD2. Germline CDR1 reads SNHLY; CDR2 reads FYNNEI. V lost 6 bases to trimming and J lost 4 bases; unmatched junction nucleotides: 10. CDR3 length: 16 residues. The CDR3 spells CASSGPAGGPPDTQYF. For the CDR3, the DNA is TGTGCCAGCAGCGGCCCAGCGGGAGGGCCCCCAGATACGCAGTATTTT.

V is TRBV28 and J is TRBJ2-1, with unresolved D. Per germline, CDR1 MDHEN and CDR2 SYDVKM. This CDR3 has 14 residues. Trimming pared 2 bases from V and 7 bases from J, leaving 12 bases between. CDR3 in DNA: TGTGCCAGCAGTTTAGACGTGCGAGCGAATGAGCAGTTCTTC. The encoded protein is CASSLDVRANEQFF.

The rearrangement uses TRBV11-2 and TRBJ1-2; D gene unclear. Trimming pared 2 bases from V and 5 bases from J, leaving 12 bases between. In germline, CDR1 is SGHAT, CDR2 FQNNGV. This CDR3 has 14 amino acids. The CDR3 DNA reads as TGTGCCAGCAGCTTACAAGCGACGGATTATGGCTACACCTTC. It codes for CASSLQATDYGYTF.